This T cell receptor beta chain stems from a study of OX40 agonist ivuxolimab in advanced cancers. For the study at large: Subjects had a mean age of about 60 years, with a range of 23 to 79; just over 80% were male. Study observations and caveats: Fewer expanded clones were found on average in CD4+ than in CD8+ T cells. CD4+ and CD8+ blood T cells expanded clonally by week 6 at 0.1 to 3.0 mg/kg. Some patients who did not respond also had low normalized T-cell clonal expansion.

Assay used: immunoSEQ multiplex PCR; TCRdb lists only in-frame clones, some missing. The sample yields fewer than 100,000 clones, less than 85% seen once. V dropped 2 bases and J dropped 8 bases, with 9 bases sitting between them. The CDR3 runs to 12 residues. Germline lookup yields CDR1 MGHDK and CDR2 SYGVNS. On this clone: Its antigen is currently unknown.

The sequence was collected from an adult with an advanced solid tumor such as melanoma, head and neck, liver or kidney cancer. This chain connects TRBV25-1 to TRBJ1-2; weak D call: TRBD1 (5 bases). The input for sequencing was CD4+ or CD8+ T cells sorted from blood, taken in a trial of the OX40 agonist ivuxolimab. The CDR3 loop is CASSEQGRGYTF. In DNA form, the CDR3 reads TGTGCCAGCAGTGAACAGGGTCGCGGCTACACCTTC.